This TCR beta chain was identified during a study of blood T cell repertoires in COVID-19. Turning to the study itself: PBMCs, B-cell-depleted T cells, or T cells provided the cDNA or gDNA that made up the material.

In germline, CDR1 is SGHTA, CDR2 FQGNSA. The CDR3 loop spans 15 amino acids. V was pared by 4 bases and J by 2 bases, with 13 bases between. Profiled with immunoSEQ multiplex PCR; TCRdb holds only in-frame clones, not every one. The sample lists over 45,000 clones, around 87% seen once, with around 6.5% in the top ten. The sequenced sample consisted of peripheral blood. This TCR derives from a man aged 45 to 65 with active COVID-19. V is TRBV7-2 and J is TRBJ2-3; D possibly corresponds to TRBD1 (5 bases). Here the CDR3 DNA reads TGTGCCAGCAGCTCAGCTCAGGGAATCACAGATACGCAGTATTTT. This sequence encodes CASSSAQGITDTQYF.